The sequence of this T cell receptor (beta chain) was determined in a study of chemoradiotherapy in HPV16-positive cancers. Sequencing used immunoSEQ multiplex PCR; TCRdb keeps in-frame clones, though not all of them. Among about 13,000 clones listed, approximately 85% were seen once. The V gene's germline CDR1 is MNHEY and CDR2 SVGAGI. The CDR3 is 13 amino acids. The ends were cut back, 5 bases at V and 4 bases at J, with 9 bases in the middle. This clonotype was obtained from a human donor with HPV-associated anogenital cancer. The V gene is TRBV6-5, the J gene TRBJ1-5; D is unresolved. Sequencing was performed on blood, taken from a patient who underwent chemoradiotherapy. The CDR3 DNA is TGTGCCAGCAGTGGGCAGCAAAATCAGCCCCAGCATTTT. Translation: CASSGQQNQPQHF.